One sample yielded the 19 T cell receptor beta chains listed below, sequenced in a study of identifying expanded T cells in peripheral blood. Sequencing used immunoSEQ multiplex PCR; TCRdb keeps in-frame clones, though not all of them. Altogether about 52,000 clones are present, 82% being singletons, with the ten largest covering roughly 15%. Sequenced sample: blood. Receptors originate from a person between 18 and 75 years old in good health.

In its sample, this clone was seen once. J is TRBJ1-1 and V is TRBV27; D not resolved. With 2 bases removed from V and 6 bases from J, the gap between germline ends came to 10 bases. The V gene's germline CDR1 is MNHEY and CDR2 SMNVEV (reference sequence). The CDR3 has 13 amino acids. Written as DNA, the CDR3 is TGTGCCAGCAGTTTAACGCGGGAGTCTGAAGCTTTCTTT. This encodes CASSLTRESEAFF.

The J gene is TRBJ1-4, the V gene TRBV19, with 10 bases matching TRBD1. V shed 6 bases, J shed 5 bases, and the junction held 12 bases outside the gene matches. The CDR3 is 17 residues long. Germline loops: CDR1 LNHDA, CDR2 SQIVND (reference sequence). CDR3 region: CASSRRDRGRQNEKLFF. As DNA, the CDR3 is TGTGCCAGTAGCCGCCGGGACAGGGGTAGGCAAAATGAAAAACTGTTTTTT.

The genes are TRBV15 and TRBJ2-7, with TRBD1 identical over 9 bases. Germline V lookup: CDR1 LNHNV, CDR2 YYDKDF (reference sequence). With V trimmed by 1 base and J by 7 bases, 11 bases remained unmatched. The CDR3 sequence is 16 residues long. In DNA form, the CDR3 reads TGTGCCACCAGCAGAGGTCAGGGGACAGGGTCAGAGGAGCAGTACTTC. This gives the protein CATSRGQGTGSEEQYF. The full variable domain, with the rest looked up from reference TRBV15 and TRBJ2-7, is DAMVIQNPRYQVTQFGKPVTLSCSQTLNHNVMYWYQQKSSQAPKLLFHYYDKDFNNEADTPDNFQSRRPNTSFCFLDIRSPGLGDTAMYLCATSRGQGTGSEEQYFGPGTRLTVT.

The table lists this clone with a count of one. The genes are TRBV2 and TRBJ2-7, with D unclear. With 7 bases removed from V and 0 bases from J, the gap between germline ends came to 13 bases. Germline CDR1 reads SNHLY; CDR2 reads FYNNEI. This CDR3 is built from 14 residues. The CDR3 protein is CASTRWRSSYEQYV. DNA for the CDR3: TGTGCCAGCACCAGGTGGAGAAGCTCCTACGAGCAGTACGTC.

J is TRBJ2-3 and V is TRBV9, with D maybe TRBD2 (5 bases). Trimming removed 7 bases from V and 2 bases from J, with 14 bases in between. The CDR3 loop spans 14 amino acids. Germline V gene lookup returns CDR1 SGDLS and CDR2 YYNGEE. The CDR3 nucleotides are TGTGCCAGCGCCTCAGGAGGTGCCACAGATACGCAGTATTTT. This sequence encodes CASASGGATDTQYF.

The chain uses TRBV15 and TRBJ2-7; 8 bases agree with TRBD1. CDR3 length equals 14 residues. Germline V gives CDR1 LNHNV, CDR2 YYDKDF (reference sequence). J was trimmed by 4 bases and V by 4 bases; bases with no gene match: 6. CDR3 sequence (DNA): TGTGCCACCAGCAACGAAGGACAGGGTTACGAGCAGTACTTC. This translates into CATSNEGQGYEQYF.

The table lists this clone with a count of one. This chain connects TRBV9 to TRBJ1-4; possible D gene TRBD1, 5 bases. V dropped 4 bases and J dropped 0 bases, with 13 bases sitting between them. CDR1 is SGDLS and CDR2 is YYNGEE in the germline V gene. This CDR3 is 16 amino acids long. As DNA, the CDR3 is TGTGCCAGCAGCACGACCGGGACCTCAACTAATGAAAAACTGTTTTTT. Translating it yields CASSTTGTSTNEKLFF.

V usage is TRBV27 and J usage is TRBJ2-5; 8 bases align to TRBD2. V was pared by 2 bases and J by 5 bases, with 4 bases of the junction left unmatched. The CDR3 is 14 amino acids. The germline V gene encodes CDR1 MNHEY and CDR2 SMNVEV (reference sequence). DNA for the CDR3: TGTGCCAGCAGTTTACGGGGGGGGCGGGAGACCCAGTACTTC. Residues: CASSLRGGRETQYF.

The V gene is TRBV7-8, the J gene TRBJ1-5; 8 nucleotides align to TRBD1. This CDR3 region has 15 residues. The V and J ends lost 1 base and 5 bases, in that order; junction bases with no gene match: 4. CDR1 and CDR2 from the germline V gene are SGHVS and FQNEAQ. CDR3 coding DNA: TGTGCCAGCAGCTTAGAGGCAGGGGGCTATCAGCCCCAGCATTTT. This codes for CASSLEAGGYQPQHF.

The chain employs TRBV2 and TRBJ1-2; D is unclear. V lost 4 bases to trimming and J lost 4 bases, with 10 bases between them. The germline gives CDR1 SNHLY, CDR2 FYNNEI. This CDR3 spans 13 amino acids. This chain's CDR3 is CASSASQFYGYTF. The CDR3 bases are TGTGCCAGCAGTGCCTCTCAATTCTATGGCTACACCTTC.

This clone has a count of ten or more. The chain recombines TRBV19 with TRBJ2-3; 13 bases are shared with TRBD2. With V trimmed by 3 bases and J by 5 bases, 5 bases remained unmatched. This CDR3 comprises 16 residues. Germline CDR1 and CDR2: LNHDA and SQIVND (reference sequence). CDR3 sequence: CASSIRTSGRRDTQYF. The CDR3 DNA follows: TGTGCCAGTAGTATCCGGACTAGCGGGAGAAGAGATACGCAGTATTTT.

The chain combines TRBV25-1 with TRBJ2-5, with a possible D match to TRBD2 (6 bases). CDR3 length: 14 residues. Germline V gene sequence: CDR1 MGHDK, CDR2 SYGVNS. V lost 7 bases, J lost 5 bases, and 17 bases lay in between. The CDR3 sequence: CASTGGALRETQYF. Here the CDR3 DNA reads TGTGCCAGCACCGGAGGGGCCTTGCGGGAGACCCAGTACTTC.

The V call is TRBV7-2, the J call TRBJ2-7; 9 nucleotides match TRBD1. CDR3 size: 14 residues. V was pared by 1 base and J by 4 bases, with 2 bases of the junction left unmatched. The germline gives CDR1 SGHTA, CDR2 FQGNSA. CDR3 DNA: TGTGCCAGCAGCTTAGTGGGACAGGGTTACGAGCAGTACGTC. This sequence encodes CASSLVGQGYEQYV.

The chain combines TRBV27 with TRBJ1-2; D is uncertain. CDR3 length: 13 residues. Germline values: CDR1 MNHEY, CDR2 SMNVEV (reference sequence). Trimming shortened V by 2 bases and J by 4 bases, and 8 bases separated the two germline ends. The CDR3 region is CASSLKGFYGYTF. DNA for the CDR3: TGTGCCAGCAGTTTAAAGGGATTCTATGGCTACACCTTC.

The CDR3 loop reads CASSDALAGDITKDTQYF. CDR3 sequence (DNA): TGTGCCAGCAGTGACGCACTAGCGGGGGACATAACGAAAGATACGCAGTATTTT. This chain links TRBV25-1 with TRBJ2-3; TRBD2 matches 11 bases. The germline V gene encodes CDR1 MGHDK and CDR2 SYGVNS. This CDR3 contains 18 residues. The junction had 13 bases not matched to a gene; V was cut back by 3 bases and J by 5 bases.

This clone came up once. The rearrangement joins TRBV5-5 to TRBJ1-5; TRBD1 is a possible D gene (5 bases). CDR1 is SGHKS and CDR2 is YYEKEE in the germline V gene (reference sequence). Trimming left V 0 bases short and J 0 bases short, with 13 bases between. This CDR3 is 17 amino acids long. In nucleotides, the CDR3 is TGTGCCAGCAGCTTGGCTCAGGGACGTGGTAGCAATCAGCCCCAGCATTTT. This codes for CASSLAQGRGSNQPQHF.

This clone appeared a single time. The chain uses TRBV28 and TRBJ2-7, with D possibly being TRBD2 (6 bases). Germline V gene data show CDR1 as MDHEN and CDR2 as SYDVKM. V was cut by 4 bases and J by 3 bases, with 7 bases left in between. The CDR3 consists of 12 residues. The DNA for the CDR3 is TGTGCCAGCAGTTCGGGAGTCTACGAGCAGTACTTC. Translating it yields CASSSGVYEQYF.

This rearrangement joins TRBV4-3 to TRBJ2-3; D might be TRBD2 (6 bases). Trimming removed 3 bases at V and 4 bases at J, with 14 bases between. CDR3 length: 15 amino acids. The germline gives CDR1 LGHNA, CDR2 YSLEER. Here the CDR3 reads CASSQAGPFPDTQYF. Here the CDR3 DNA reads TGCGCCAGCAGCCAGGCGGGGCCCTTCCCAGATACGCAGTATTTT.

The V gene is TRBV4-1, the J gene TRBJ2-5; TRBD2 agrees at 13 bases. The V segment lost 0 bases and the J segment 2 bases; nucleotides outside the gene matches: 9. Germline CDR1 MGHRA, CDR2 YSYEKL. The CDR3 is made up of 19 amino acids. The chain's CDR3 is CASSQDRGLAGLEQETQYF. CDR3 in DNA: TGCGCCAGCAGCCAAGATCGGGGACTAGCGGGGTTAGAGCAAGAGACCCAGTACTTC.